This T cell receptor beta chain was sequenced for a study of blood T cell repertoires in COVID-19. About the study: COVID-19 samples collected from the United States, Italy and Spain covered acute and convalescent phases. T cells, B-cell-depleted T cells, or PBMCs supplied cDNA or gDNA.

As originally analysed: Estimated nucleated cell counts came from reference gene primer amplification. Using immunoSEQ multiplex PCR, the repertoire was profiled, and TCRdb retains in-frame clones only, with some absent. V, J and clone size were drawn from that table, and D and trimming were deduced from the DNA. Of approximately 100,000 clones listed, roughly 80% are singletons. The germline V and J ends were trimmed by 4 bases and 1 base, with 8 bases remaining between them. Germline-derived CDR1 and CDR2 are MNHNY and SVGAGI (reference sequence). This CDR3 is built from 15 residues. V usage is TRBV6-6 and J usage is TRBJ2-6; the D gene is possibly TRBD1 (5 bases). The TCR was taken from a woman aged 80 or older with active or convalescent COVID-19. The sequenced sample was peripheral blood. CDR3 sequence reads: CASSSQGSGANVLTF. The CDR3 bases are TGTGCCAGCAGTTCCCAGGGTTCTGGGGCCAACGTCCTGACTTTC.